The next 8 T cell receptor beta chains were all read from a single sample in a study of OX40 agonist ivuxolimab in advanced cancers. The method was immunoSEQ multiplex PCR; TCRdb's version includes in-frame clones alone and lacks a portion of them. Of some 67,000 clones in the sample, roughly 90% are singletons; the top ten hold 0.27%. The sequencing here drew on CD4+ or CD8+ T cells sorted from blood, taken in a trial of the OX40 agonist ivuxolimab. The receptor set was obtained from an adult with an advanced solid tumor such as melanoma, head and neck, liver or kidney cancer.

The chain employs TRBV1 and TRBJ2-4; TRBD2, as called in the table, went unchecked against the DNA. TRBV1 is a known pseudogene. This CDR3 spans 20 amino acids. Here the CDR3 reads CTSSQAGLAGGQEAKNIQYF. In DNA, the CDR3 is TGCACCAGCAGCCAAGCGGGACTAGCGGGAGGGCAGGAGGCCAAAAACATTCAGTACTTC.

The chain has TRBV11-3 and TRBJ2-2, with TRBD1 matching 7 bases. Germline V lookup: CDR1 SGHNT, CDR2 YENEEA. This CDR3 contains 18 residues. V was pared by 2 bases and J by 0 bases, with 9 bases of the junction left unmatched. The CDR3 here is CASSLSDRVVPNTGELFF. In DNA, the CDR3 is TGTGCCAGCAGCTTATCCGACAGGGTGGTTCCGAACACCGGGGAGCTGTTTTTT.

This chain links TRBV28 with TRBJ2-1; TRBD2 matches at 9 bases. The trim removed 6 bases at V and 1 base at J, leaving 7 bases unmatched. CDR1 and CDR2 (germline): MDHEN, SYDVKM. This CDR3 is built from 16 residues. CDR3 nucleotide sequence: TGTGCCAGCAGCACCATTAGCGGGGGATCCTACAATGAGCAGTTCTTC. Translating gives CASSTISGGSYNEQFF.

This chain joins TRBV6-4 and TRBJ2-7; D remains unclear. Trimming cost V 2 bases and J 4 bases, with 21 bases left between them. The CDR3 sequence is 17 residues long. Germline values: CDR1 MRHNA, CDR2 SNTAGT. The CDR3, as DNA: TGTGCCAGCAGTGACGTGTTTACGCCTATGAAGGATTACGAGCAGTACTTC. Protein product: CASSDVFTPMKDYEQYF.

The V and J genes are TRBV7-2 and TRBJ1-2; D gene unclear. V lost 2 bases and J 4 bases, leaving 14 bases between the germline ends. The CDR3 runs 15 residues. Germline CDR1 reads SGHTA; CDR2 reads FQGNSA. The CDR3 sequence is CASSLQSTQIYGYTF. The CDR3 DNA follows: TGTGCCAGCAGCTTACAGTCCACCCAGATCTATGGCTACACCTTC.

This clone was observed once. The V gene is TRBV4-2, the J gene TRBJ2-1, with D tentatively TRBD2 (6 bases). V lost 0 bases, J lost 9 bases, and 15 bases lay in between. The germline CDR1 and CDR2 sequences are LGHNA and YNFKEQ. CDR3 length: 15 residues. This chain's CDR3 is CASSQESSVYGEQFF. CDR3 DNA: TGTGCCAGCAGCCAAGAGTCTAGCGTATATGGTGAGCAGTTCTTC.

V usage is TRBV7-2 and J usage is TRBJ2-3; 7 bases are shared with TRBD1. J was trimmed by 9 bases and V by 1 base; bases with no gene match: 13. Germline CDR1 reads SGHTA; CDR2 reads FQGNSA. This CDR3 is built from 16 residues. The chain's CDR3 is CASSLGAATGVGTQYF. The CDR3, as DNA: TGTGCCAGCAGCTTAGGAGCCGCTACAGGGGTCGGGACGCAGTATTTT.

The rearrangement joins TRBV4-2 to TRBJ2-7; D possibly corresponds to TRBD2 (5 bases). CDR3 size: 13 residues. CDR1 and CDR2 from the germline V gene are LGHNA and YNFKEQ. Trimming cost V 2 bases and J 4 bases, with 9 bases left between them. CDR3 residues: CASSQLARYEQYF. The CDR3 coding sequence is TGTGCCAGCAGCCAACTAGCTCGGTACGAGCAGTACTTC.